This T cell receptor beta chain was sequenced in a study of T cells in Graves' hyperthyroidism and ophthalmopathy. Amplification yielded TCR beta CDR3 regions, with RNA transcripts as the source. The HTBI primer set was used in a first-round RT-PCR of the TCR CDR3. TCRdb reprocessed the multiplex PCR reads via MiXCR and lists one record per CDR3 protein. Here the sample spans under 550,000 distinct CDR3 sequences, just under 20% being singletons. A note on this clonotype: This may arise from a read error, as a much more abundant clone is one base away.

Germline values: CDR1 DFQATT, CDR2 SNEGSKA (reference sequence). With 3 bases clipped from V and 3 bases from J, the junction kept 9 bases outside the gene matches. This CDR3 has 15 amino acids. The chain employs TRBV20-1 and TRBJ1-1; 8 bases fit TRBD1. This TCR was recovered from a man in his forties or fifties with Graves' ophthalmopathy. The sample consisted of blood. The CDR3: CSASARHRGDTEAFF. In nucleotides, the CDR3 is TGCAGTGCTAGCGCCCGTCACAGGGGGGACACTGAAGCTTTCTTT.